Reported below is one T cell receptor beta chain. Its antigen is still unknown. Germline V gene data show CDR1 as MDHEN and CDR2 as SYDVKM. The V gene end was trimmed by 5 bases and the J gene end by 8 bases; junction bases not matched to a gene: 15. This CDR3 is built from 17 residues. The sample originates from a study of cytotoxic CD8 clonotypes in ibrutinib-treated CLL. For the study at large: Patients gave response samples after a median about eleven months of treatment, range 6 to 36.

TCR beta libraries used about 2 micrograms of genomic DNA from cryopreserved PBMCs. Libraries were prepared by immunoSEQ multiplex PCR; TCRdb keeps only in-frame clonotypes and omits some of them. The table records roughly 130,000 clones, about four fifths of them present only once. Regarding the study as a whole: While tracking circulating CD8+ T-cell counts, baseline clonality exceeded that of age-matched healthy donors.

Material: PBMCs, obtained after 12 months of ibrutinib treatment. The sequence was obtained from a human donor with chronic lymphocytic leukemia. The J gene is TRBJ1-2, the V gene TRBV28; 12 positions agree with TRBD1. The CDR3 DNA sequence: TGTGCCAGCAGTCCTCCGGGACAGGGGGCGCGGATGGGGGGCTACACCTTC. Translated, it gives CASSPPGQGARMGGYTF.